These T cell receptor beta chains were read from a single sample in a study of blood T cell repertoires in COVID-19. The protocol was immunoSEQ multiplex PCR, while the TCRdb copy is restricted to in-frame clones and leaves out a portion. Found here are 150,000 to 200,000 clones, around 89% of them singletons; the top ten hold approximately 2%. The sequenced sample consisted of peripheral blood. The receptors originated from a man between 18 and 35 years old who had recovered from COVID-19. Each CDR3 is given with its conserved first and last residue. The D gene is left open where the match is weak. Rows may omit the clone size; those that give it use once, few, many or a size class.

d_call clone_size j_call v_call cdr3_nt cdr3_aa
. . TRBJ1-4 TRBV4-2 TGTGCCAGCAGCCAAGAACCGGGAGGAAATGAAAAACTGTTTTTT CASSQEPGGNEKLFF
. once TRBJ1-1 TRBV4-3 TGCGCCAGCAGCCAAGGAGTTTCGCTAAACACTGAAGCTTTCTTT CASSQGVSLNTEAFF
. few TRBJ1-1 TRBV3-1/TRBV3-2 TGTGCCAGCAGCCACGGGGGGCCGATGAGGCCTGAAGCTTTCTTT CASSHGGPMRPEAFF
TRBD1 . TRBJ2-5 TRBV24-1 TGTGCCACCAGTGACCCCCCCGGGACAGGGAACCAAGAGACCCAGTACTTC CATSDPPGTGNQETQYF
TRBD1 . TRBJ1-2 TRBV25-1 TGTGCCAGCAGTGACGACAGGGACTTTAACTATGGCTACACCTTC CASSDDRDFNYGYTF
. . TRBJ1-5 TRBV24-1 TGTGCCACCAGTGATTCCCCGGGCCCAGGGAACAATCAGCCCCAGCATTTT CATSDSPGPGNNQPQHF
. . TRBJ2-5 TRBV4-1 TGCGCCAGCAGCCAAGATTACGGGTTGCAAGAGACCCAGTACTTC CASSQDYGLQETQYF
. . TRBJ2-2 TRBV3-1/TRBV3-2 TGTGCCAGCAGCCCTACAGTCACCGGGGAGCTGTTTTTT CASSPTVTGELFF
. many TRBJ2-7 TRBV27 TGTGCCAGCAGCCCACAGGTCTCCTACGAGCAGTACTTC CASSPQVSYEQYF
. . TRBJ2-2 TRBV6-5 TGTGCCAGCAGTTACCTAGACACCGGGGAGCTGTTTTTT CASSYLDTGELFF
TRBD1 . TRBJ1-3 TRBV6-6 TGTGCCAGCAGTGCCGGGACAGTCGGAAACACCATATATTTT CASSAGTVGNTIYF
. . TRBJ1-1 TRBV2 TGTGCCAGCGTTCGGACAGAGGGGAACACTGAAGCTTTCTTT CASVRTEGNTEAFF
TRBD2 . TRBJ2-5 TRBV4-3 TGCGCCAGCAGCTCCCGTGGCGGGAGTGGAGAGACCCAGTACTTC CASSSRGGSGETQYF
. many TRBJ1-1 TRBV6-5 TGTGCCAGCAGTTTGATGAGACCGTGGAGCACTGAAGCTTTCTTT CASSLMRPWSTEAFF
. . TRBJ2-1 TRBV4-3 TGCGCCAGCAGCCAAGATACGGGAAATGAGCAGTTCTTC CASSQDTGNEQFF
. . TRBJ1-5 TRBV27 TGTGCCAGCAGTTTCGGGTACAATAGCAATCAGCCCCAGCATTTT CASSFGYNSNQPQHF
. . TRBJ1-5 TRBV27 TGTGCCAGCAGTTTAGGCAATAGCAATCAGCCCCAGCATTTT CASSLGNSNQPQHF
. . TRBJ1-1 TRBV5-4 TGTGCCAGCAGCTCAGGGGCGGGTAGGAACACTGAAGCTTTCTTT CASSSGAGRNTEAFF
. . TRBJ1-5 TRBV20-1 TGCAGTGCTCAGGGGAATCAGCCCCAGCATTTT CSAQGNQPQHF
TRBD1 . TRBJ2-1 TRBV5-5 TGTGCCAGCAGCTTGGATGCTGGGACAGGGTCAAGTGAGCAGTTCTTC CASSLDAGTGSSEQFF
. few TRBJ1-6 TRBV15 TGTGCCACCAGCAGTGAGCAGTCACCGGGGTCACCCCTCCACTTT CATSSEQSPGSPLHF
TRBD2 . TRBJ2-3 TRBV5-5 TGTGCCAGCAGTGGACTAGCGGGAGATAGGGATACGCAGTATTTT CASSGLAGDRDTQYF
. . TRBJ2-2 TRBV19 TGTGCCAGTAACTCCGTTGTGAGCACCGGGGAGCTGTTTTTT CASNSVVSTGELFF
. once TRBJ2-5 TRBV20-1 TGCAGTGCCAGTCCATCACGAGGGGAGACCCAGTACTTC CSASPSRGETQYF
TRBD2 . TRBJ2-5 TRBV18 TGTGCCAGCTCGCCAACTAGCGGGACGTACCAAGAGACCCAGTACTTC CASSPTSGTYQETQYF
TRBD1 . TRBJ1-2 TRBV19 TGTGCCAGTAGGATACAGGGGGCCCGAGAGAACTATGGCTACACCTTC CASRIQGARENYGYTF
. . TRBJ2-5 TRBV12-1 TGTGCCAGCAGCTTCGTAGACTACCCGTACCAAGAGACCCAGTACTTC CASSFVDYPYQETQYF
TRBD1 . TRBJ2-5 TRBV2 TGTGCCAGCAAACCCCTTACCCCAGGGGGCAGGGAGACCCAGTACTTC CASKPLTPGGRETQYF
. . TRBJ1-5 TRBV7-9 TGTGCCAGCAGCTTAGTCGTTGGAGGGGTCGGTCAGCCCCAGCATTTT CASSLVVGGVGQPQHF
TRBD1 . TRBJ2-7 TRBV9 TGTGCCAGCAGCGCGGCAGGGGGTGCGGGCGAGCAGTACTTC CASSAAGGAGEQYF
TRBD1 . TRBJ2-1 TRBV7-2 TGTGCCAGCAGCCCTGGGACAGGGGGATACAATGAGCAGTTCTTC CASSPGTGGYNEQFF
TRBD1 . TRBJ1-1 TRBV20-1 TGCAGTGCTAGTGATCCGGGACAGGGGGTATTCACTGAAGCTTTCTTT CSASDPGQGVFTEAFF
TRBD1 . TRBJ1-5 TRBV7-2 TGTGCCAGCAGTTCAGACAGGGGCAATCAGCCCCAGCATTTT CASSSDRGNQPQHF
. once TRBJ2-1 TRBV13 TGTGCCAGCAGCTTTGGGACCCAGGGGGAGCAGTTCTTC CASSFGTQGEQFF
TRBD2 . TRBJ2-5 TRBV4-3 TGCGCCAGCAGGCCGGGGATAGCGGGAGATGGGGAGACCCAGTACTTC CASRPGIAGDGETQYF
. . TRBJ2-7 TRBV5-6 TGTGCCAGCAGCTTGATCTACGTCACCTACGAGCAGTACTTC CASSLIYVTYEQYF
TRBD2 many TRBJ2-7 TRBV3-1/TRBV3-2 TGTGCCAGCAGCCGGGGACTAGCGGGATTAAAGGGGAACGAGCAGTACTTC CASSRGLAGLKGNEQYF
. . TRBJ2-1 TRBV6-5 TGTGCCAGCAGTTTCCGGGACTCCTCCTACAATGAGCAGTTCTTC CASSFRDSSYNEQFF
TRBD1 few TRBJ1-3 TRBV28 TGTGCCAGCAGTTTTACCCGCTACAGGGGTGAAAACACCATATATTTT CASSFTRYRGENTIYF
TRBD2 once TRBJ2-1 TRBV4-3 TGCGCCAGCAGCCAGACTAGCGGGAGCAATGAGCAGTTCTTC CASSQTSGSNEQFF
. . TRBJ2-1 TRBV6-5 TGTGCCAGCAGTTATTACAGGGCCGATGAGCAGTTCTTC CASSYYRADEQFF
. . TRBJ2-3 TRBV11-2 TGTGCCTCGTGCCATGGAGCACACCCGCAGTATTTT CASCHGAHPQYF
TRBD1 . TRBJ1-5 TRBV6-6 TGTGCCAGCAGGACAGGGGGGGGCAATCAGCCCCAGCATTTT CASRTGGGNQPQHF
. . TRBJ2-2 TRBV7-6 TGTGCCAGCAGCCCCCGGACAGCGAACACCGGGGAGCTGTTTTTT CASSPRTANTGELFF
TRBD2 few TRBJ2-1 TRBV19 TGTGCCAGTAGTTCCGGACTAGCGGGAGGTTCGAGCTCCTACAATGAGCAGTTCTTC CASSSGLAGGSSSYNEQFF
TRBD1 . TRBJ2-5 TRBV9 TGTGCCAGCAGCTACCGGGACAGGGTCGACACCCAGTACTTC CASSYRDRVDTQYF
TRBD2 . TRBJ2-1 TRBV12-3/TRBV12-4 TGTGCCAGCACTATCGCGGGAGGCGGGGAGCAGTTCTTC CASTIAGGGEQFF
. . TRBJ2-7 TRBV27 TGTGCCAGCAGTTTTGGGCGGGGACTTCGGGCCTACGAGCAGTACTTC CASSFGRGLRAYEQYF
TRBD1 . TRBJ1-2 TRBV7-2 TGTGCCAGCAGCCAAGGAAGGACAGGGGGCTTTACGTATGGCTACACCTTC CASSQGRTGGFTYGYTF
. . TRBJ2-7 TRBV28 TGTGCCAGCAGTTTCGGGATAGTAGGCTCCTACGAGCAGTACTTC CASSFGIVGSYEQYF
TRBD2 . TRBJ2-1 TRBV2 TGTGCCAGCAGTGCGTCGGGTAGGACTAGCGGCCTCGGAGAGCAGTTCTTC CASSASGRTSGLGEQFF
. . TRBJ1-2 TRBV10-3 TGTGCCATCAGTGGAGGAAAGCTTTCTGGAGGCTACACCTTC CAISGGKLSGGYTF
TRBD1 . TRBJ2-3 TRBV29-1 TGCAGCGTGGGAGACAGGGTTTGGACAGATACGCAGTATTTT CSVGDRVWTDTQYF
. . TRBJ2-2 TRBV10-2 TGCGCCAGCAGGGAGCGCCCGAGGGCCGGGGAGCTGTTTTTT CASRERPRAGELFF
TRBD1 . TRBJ2-1 TRBV27 TGTGCCAGCAGTTTATCGAAAGGGACAGGGGTCTACAATGAGCAGTTCTTC CASSLSKGTGVYNEQFF
. once TRBJ2-5 TRBV7-2 TGTGCCAGCAGCTTAAACCCACAGAGAATCCAAGAGACCCAGTACTTC CASSLNPQRIQETQYF
TRBD1 . TRBJ2-6 TRBV18 TGTGCCAGCTCACCTAGGACAGGGGACCTCTCTGGGGCCAACGTCCTGACTTTC CASSPRTGDLSGANVLTF
. . TRBJ2-3 TRBV19 TGTGCCAGTAGTTGGTCCAGGGATACGCAGTATTTT CASSWSRDTQYF
. . TRBJ2-5 TRBV6-5 TGTGCCAGCAGCACCGGGGAGAAAGAGACCCAGTACTTC CASSTGEKETQYF
TRBD2 . TRBJ2-1 TRBV19 TGTGCCAGTAGTATTGGACTAGCGGGTGTGGATGAGCAGTTCTTC CASSIGLAGVDEQFF